The sequence of this T cell receptor (beta chain) was determined in a study of identical twins. TCRdb used MiXCR to reprocess the 5' RACE reads, holding one entry per CDR3 protein. The sample has some 600,000 distinct CDR3 sequences; around 7.4% are singletons. This clonotype was picked up a small number of times. The data were also submitted as part of a second study, on yellow fever vaccine responses in identical twins.

The TCR comes from a woman younger than 35 in good health. The sequencing input was PBMCs.

The CDR3 reads CASSKQGEQFF. CDR3 DNA sequence: TGTGCCAGCAGCAAACAGGGGGAGCAGTTCTTC. This chain uses TRBV21-1 with TRBJ2-1; TRBD1 is the table's D call, not checked against the DNA. TRBV21-1 represents a pseudogene. This CDR3 is 11 amino acids long.